A few counts support the clone carrying this T cell receptor (beta chain). Its antigen is as yet unknown. TCRdb's copy holds only in-frame clones and misses some; the assay was immunoSEQ multiplex PCR. The sample has approximately 5,000 clones; roughly 93% are singletons. The CDR3 sequence is 13 residues long. CDR1 is WNHNN and CDR2 is SYGVQD in the germline V gene (reference sequence). V dropped 3 bases and J dropped 3 bases, with 8 bases sitting between them. The sample comes from a study of chemoradiotherapy in HPV16-positive cancers. Study conclusions and caveats: HPV-specific T cells were functionally defined from only two HPV16-positive patients. During treatment, candidate HPV-specific clones and E7-related motifs expanded in tumor. For HPV16-positive patients, expanding HPV-responsive T cells associated with longer recurrence-free survival.

V is TRBV10-1 and J is TRBJ1-1; perhaps TRBD1 as D (5 bases). This material was collected from a patient who underwent chemoradiotherapy. This sequence originates from a human donor with HPV-associated anogenital cancer. The CDR3 sequence: CASSEGRDTEAFF. The CDR3 DNA follows: TGCGCCAGCAGTGAAGGCAGGGACACTGAAGCTTTCTTT.